The T cell receptor (beta chain) under discussion was sequenced for a study of tumor-infiltrating lymphocytes in primary liver carcinoma. Researchers generated TCR beta cDNA from roughly 510 ng of total RNA, relying on a constant-region primer. Researchers made the TCR beta libraries by running three nested multiplex PCR rounds with slightly modified ARM-PCR. A C-beta reverse primer and TRBV1-TRBV30 forward primers served in each of the first two PCR rounds, at approximately 10 cycles apiece. TCRdb called the multiplex PCR reads again in MiXCR, with one record for every CDR3 protein. This sample yields 90,000 to 140,000 distinct CDR3 sequences, of which 82% are seen a single time; approximately 20% belongs to the top ten. The study co-extracted DNA and RNA from approximately 20-30 mg of unsorted bulk tissue. Germline loops: CDR1 SQVTM, CDR2 ANQGSEA. V shed 7 bases and J shed 4 bases, with 16 bases lying between them. This CDR3 comprises 13 residues.

The specimen was liver tumor tissue from sampling region 3. The subset denotes: tumor region T3, left-lateral pole. J is TRBJ2-5 and V is TRBV29-1; D is possibly TRBD1 (5 bases). This receptor was identified in a man aged 35-49 years with primary liver carcinoma and hepatitis B virus infection. CDR3 region: CSGIQETRETQYF. The CDR3 bases are TGCAGCGGCATACAGGAGACGAGAGAGACCCAGTACTTC.